This T cell receptor beta chain appears in the sequencing data of a study of T cells after yellow fever vaccination. Whole-study results and caveats: Among primary-vaccination clones, most reappeared after the booster, at about 95% for CD4 and 85% to 90% for CD8.

V shed 2 bases and J shed 1 base, with 17 bases lying between them. CDR3 length: 18 amino acids. Germline V CDR1 and CDR2: MNHEY, SVGAGI. A word on this clonotype: Its antigen remains unknown.

By 5'RACE template switching, TCR cDNA was produced, with a universal primer site and UMIs added in the process. Each CDR3 protein gets one entry after TCRdb re-called the 5' RACE reads with MiXCR. Found here are about 74,000 distinct CDR3 sequences, more than 5.5% of them singletons; the top ten hold around a third. The V and J genes are TRBV6-5 and TRBJ2-2; maybe TRBD1 (6 bases). Specimen: CD8+ T cells sorted from PBMCs, collected 5 days after the first yellow fever vaccination. The source is a man between 18 and 29 years old who received the YFV17D yellow fever vaccine. The CDR3 DNA is TGTGCCAGCAGTTACCAAAACCGGGACAATGAGAACACCGGGGAGCTGTTTTTT. Protein product: CASSYQNRDNENTGELFF.